These T cell receptor beta chains were read from a single sample in a study of cytomegalovirus exposure and HLA in healthy donors. TCRdb's copy holds only in-frame clones and misses some; the assay was immunoSEQ multiplex PCR. The repertoire holds more than 90,000 clones, around 80% seen once, with 0.55% to 0.65% in the top ten. The sample consisted of PBMCs. Every receptor here comes from a man aged 30 to 39 in good health and CMV-seronegative. Both conserved end residues are part of each CDR3. The order of the fields is D gene, V gene, J gene, clone size, CDR3 DNA, CDR3 protein. A D gene is named only where the DNA matches it firmly. Some rows have no size entry. The others give once, few or many, or a class for an expanded clone.

D gene: NA
V gene: TRBV19
J gene: TRBJ1-3
clone size: NA
CDR3 DNA: TGTGCCAGTATAAGGAGTCTCCAGGGGACTGGAAACACCATATATTTT
CDR3 protein: CASIRSLQGTGNTIYF

D gene: TRBD2
V gene: TRBV19
J gene: TRBJ2-5
clone size: NA
CDR3 DNA: TGTGCCAGTAGTATAGGGACTAGCGGGAGCGGAGAGACCCAGTACTTC
CDR3 protein: CASSIGTSGSGETQYF

D gene: NA
V gene: TRBV19
J gene: TRBJ1-2
clone size: NA
CDR3 DNA: TGTGCCAGCAAGCCTGAGGACTATGGCTACACCTTC
CDR3 protein: CASKPEDYGYTF

D gene: TRBD2
V gene: TRBV7-7
J gene: TRBJ2-5
clone size: few
CDR3 DNA: TGTGCCAGCAGCACAGGGCGGTTAGCGGGGGGGGGAGAGACCCAGTACTTC
CDR3 protein: CASSTGRLAGGGETQYF

D gene: NA
V gene: TRBV29-1
J gene: TRBJ2-3
clone size: NA
CDR3 DNA: TGCAGCGTAGCAAGCCCGGGGTGGGGCACAGATACGCAGTATTTT
CDR3 protein: CSVASPGWGTDTQYF

D gene: TRBD1
V gene: TRBV6-5
J gene: TRBJ1-1
clone size: NA
CDR3 DNA: TGTGCCAGCAGATATACGACAGGGGCGAACACTGAAGCTTTCTTT
CDR3 protein: CASRYTTGANTEAFF

D gene: NA
V gene: TRBV29-1
J gene: TRBJ2-3
clone size: NA
CDR3 DNA: TGCAGCGTCCGTCTGAGGACAAGGCTGAGGACAGTGGCAGGCACAGATACGCAGTATTTT
CDR3 protein: CSVRLRTRLRTVAGTDTQYF

D gene: NA
V gene: TRBV11-2
J gene: TRBJ2-7
clone size: NA
CDR3 DNA: TGTGCCAGCAGCTCGGCGACTCAAACCTACGAGCAGTACTTC
CDR3 protein: CASSSATQTYEQYF

D gene: NA
V gene: TRBV4-3
J gene: TRBJ1-1
clone size: NA
CDR3 DNA: TGCGCCAGCAGCCAACGGAGGGACACTGAAGCTTTCTTT
CDR3 protein: CASSQRRDTEAFF

D gene: TRBD2
V gene: TRBV19
J gene: TRBJ2-1
clone size: NA
CDR3 DNA: TGTGCCAGTAGTAACCGACTAGCGGGAGATGGATCGTTCTTC
CDR3 protein: CASSNRLAGDGSFF

D gene: TRBD1
V gene: TRBV5-4
J gene: TRBJ1-2
clone size: NA
CDR3 DNA: TGTGCCAGCAGCCTCACAGGGGGCCTGTACTATGGCTACACCTTC
CDR3 protein: CASSLTGGLYYGYTF

D gene: NA
V gene: TRBV7-9
J gene: TRBJ1-2
clone size: NA
CDR3 DNA: TGTGCCAGCAGCTTAGGGCAGGGAATTTACTATGGCTACACCTTC
CDR3 protein: CASSLGQGIYYGYTF

D gene: NA
V gene: TRBV4-1
J gene: TRBJ2-1
clone size: NA
CDR3 DNA: TGCGCCAGCAGCCAAGATATGGTCGCTAGTTACAATGAGCAGTTCTTC
CDR3 protein: CASSQDMVASYNEQFF

D gene: NA
V gene: TRBV5-1
J gene: TRBJ2-5
clone size: NA
CDR3 DNA: TGCGCCAGCAGCGGAACCGGGCAAGAGACCCAGTACTTC
CDR3 protein: CASSGTGQETQYF

D gene: TRBD2
V gene: TRBV5-1
J gene: TRBJ2-2
clone size: NA
CDR3 DNA: TGCGCCAGCAGCTGGGACTATAACACCGGGGAGCTGTTTTTT
CDR3 protein: CASSWDYNTGELFF

D gene: NA
V gene: TRBV27
J gene: TRBJ1-1
clone size: NA
CDR3 DNA: TGTGCCAGCAGTTTATTCAGGGGCCTTAACACTGAAGCTTTCTTT
CDR3 protein: CASSLFRGLNTEAFF

D gene: NA
V gene: TRBV2
J gene: TRBJ1-1
clone size: few
CDR3 DNA: TGTGCCAGCAGCGATATGACGGACTTGAACACTGAAGCTTTCTTT
CDR3 protein: CASSDMTDLNTEAFF

D gene: TRBD2
V gene: TRBV5-4
J gene: TRBJ2-3
clone size: NA
CDR3 DNA: TGTGCCAGCAGCTTGGGTCCTAGCGGCAGCACAGATACGCAGTATTTT
CDR3 protein: CASSLGPSGSTDTQYF

D gene: TRBD2
V gene: TRBV29-1
J gene: TRBJ2-5
clone size: NA
CDR3 DNA: TGCAGCGCTTTAGCGGGGCGAGTGATCCAAGAGACCCAGTACTTC
CDR3 protein: CSALAGRVIQETQYF

D gene: TRBD1
V gene: TRBV27
J gene: TRBJ1-2
clone size: once
CDR3 DNA: TGTGCCAGCAGTTTATCCCCTGGACAGGGGAGCTATGGCTACACCTTC
CDR3 protein: CASSLSPGQGSYGYTF

D gene: NA
V gene: TRBV5-5
J gene: TRBJ2-2
clone size: NA
CDR3 DNA: TGTGCCAGCAGCTTCCGCACCGGGGAGCTGTTTTTT
CDR3 protein: CASSFRTGELFF

D gene: TRBD2
V gene: TRBV6-5
J gene: TRBJ2-3
clone size: NA
CDR3 DNA: TGTGCCAGCAGTTGGGCTAGCGGTATCACAGATACGCAGTATTTT
CDR3 protein: CASSWASGITDTQYF

D gene: TRBD1
V gene: TRBV5-1
J gene: TRBJ1-1
clone size: NA
CDR3 DNA: TGCGCCAGCAGCTGGGGACAGGGGGGGAACACTGAAGCTTTCTTT
CDR3 protein: CASSWGQGGNTEAFF

D gene: NA
V gene: TRBV2
J gene: TRBJ2-7
clone size: NA
CDR3 DNA: TGTGCCAGCAGTGAATTTATTGCGTCCGAGCAGTACTTC
CDR3 protein: CASSEFIASEQYF

D gene: TRBD1
V gene: TRBV7-6
J gene: TRBJ2-6
clone size: NA
CDR3 DNA: TGTGCCAGCAGCCCGGACAGGGGTTTAGTTTTCTCGGGGGCCAACGTCCTGACTTTC
CDR3 protein: CASSPDRGLVFSGANVLTF

D gene: NA
V gene: TRBV9
J gene: TRBJ1-4
clone size: NA
CDR3 DNA: TGTGCCAGCAGCCCTCGCGGACAGCATGAAAAACTGTTTTTT
CDR3 protein: CASSPRGQHEKLFF

D gene: TRBD1
V gene: TRBV19
J gene: TRBJ1-5
clone size: NA
CDR3 DNA: TGTGCCAGTAGGGCCGGGACAGGGTTATCTCAGCCCCAGCATTTT
CDR3 protein: CASRAGTGLSQPQHF

D gene: TRBD1
V gene: TRBV5-1
J gene: TRBJ2-3
clone size: NA
CDR3 DNA: TGCGCCAGCAGCTTGACGACAGGGGGCACAGATACGCAGTATTTT
CDR3 protein: CASSLTTGGTDTQYF

D gene: NA
V gene: TRBV19
J gene: TRBJ2-3
clone size: NA
CDR3 DNA: TGTGCCAGTAGTGAACCTCTGGCCCTTCGGTCAGGAGATACGCAGTATTTT
CDR3 protein: CASSEPLALRSGDTQYF

D gene: NA
V gene: TRBV29-1
J gene: TRBJ1-2
clone size: NA
CDR3 DNA: TGCAGCGTTGAAACCCTACTAGGGCAGTCGGGTAACTATGGCTACACCTTC
CDR3 protein: CSVETLLGQSGNYGYTF

D gene: NA
V gene: TRBV7-8
J gene: TRBJ1-4
clone size: NA
CDR3 DNA: TGTGCCAGCAGTAGAGGTGTAAATGAAAAACTGTTTTTT
CDR3 protein: CASSRGVNEKLFF

D gene: TRBD2
V gene: TRBV6-5
J gene: TRBJ2-1
clone size: NA
CDR3 DNA: TGTGCCAGCAGTTACTCGACTAGCGGGGGAGACAATGAGCAGTTCTTC
CDR3 protein: CASSYSTSGGDNEQFF

D gene: NA
V gene: TRBV5-1
J gene: TRBJ1-4
clone size: NA
CDR3 DNA: TGCGCCAGCAGCCCGCGGGGGGAAGGCAATGAAAAACTGTTTTTT
CDR3 protein: CASSPRGEGNEKLFF

D gene: NA
V gene: TRBV12-2
J gene: TRBJ1-2
clone size: few
CDR3 DNA: TGTGCAAGTCGCTTGTTTAAAGGCTGTCAGGGAGGCAGAGGCTATGGCTACACCTTC
CDR3 protein: CASRLFKGCQGGRGYGYTF

D gene: NA
V gene: TRBV27
J gene: TRBJ2-1
clone size: NA
CDR3 DNA: TGTGCCAGCAGTTGGGGGGGGCGGGGCAATGAGCAGTTCTTC
CDR3 protein: CASSWGGRGNEQFF

D gene: NA
V gene: TRBV19
J gene: TRBJ1-1
clone size: NA
CDR3 DNA: TGTGCCAGTAGTATAGATGTTTCGCGCCTTGGCACTGAAGCTTTCTTT
CDR3 protein: CASSIDVSRLGTEAFF

D gene: NA
V gene: TRBV10-3
J gene: TRBJ1-1
clone size: NA
CDR3 DNA: TGTGCCATCAGTGGAGGTAGCATAGGTGAAGCTTTCTTT
CDR3 protein: CAISGGSIGEAFF

D gene: TRBD2
V gene: TRBV6-1
J gene: TRBJ2-3
clone size: NA
CDR3 DNA: TGTGCCACTGGACTAGCGGCTAGCACAGATACGCAGTATTTT
CDR3 protein: CATGLAASTDTQYF

D gene: NA
V gene: TRBV11-2
J gene: TRBJ1-2
clone size: NA
CDR3 DNA: TGTGCCAGCAGCACTTCTGCAGGGTATGGCTACACCTTC
CDR3 protein: CASSTSAGYGYTF

D gene: NA
V gene: TRBV5-1
J gene: TRBJ1-1
clone size: NA
CDR3 DNA: TGCGCCAGCAGCTTTTTCGGGACGGGGGTCCCGAACACTGAAGCTTTCTTT
CDR3 protein: CASSFFGTGVPNTEAFF

D gene: NA
V gene: TRBV5-1
J gene: TRBJ1-5
clone size: NA
CDR3 DNA: TGCGCCAGCAGTATCCAGGGATATAGCAATCAGCCCCAGCATTTT
CDR3 protein: CASSIQGYSNQPQHF

D gene: NA
V gene: TRBV25-1
J gene: TRBJ1-4
clone size: NA
CDR3 DNA: TGTGCCAGCAGTGCGGCTAAACAGGGTCTTGGTGAAAAACTGTTTTTT
CDR3 protein: CASSAAKQGLGEKLFF

D gene: NA
V gene: TRBV5-4
J gene: TRBJ1-6
clone size: NA
CDR3 DNA: TGTGCCAGCAGCTTGGAAGGGGTGACGTCTCGTAATTCACCCCTCCACTTT
CDR3 protein: CASSLEGVTSRNSPLHF

D gene: NA
V gene: TRBV7-9
J gene: TRBJ1-1
clone size: NA
CDR3 DNA: TGTGCCTCTGAGGAGGGCGGAATGGAAGCTTTCTTT
CDR3 protein: CASEEGGMEAFF

D gene: NA
V gene: TRBV13
J gene: TRBJ1-1
clone size: NA
CDR3 DNA: TGTGCCAGCAGCTTAGGGGTCAGGGAAACGAACACTGAAGCTTTCTTT
CDR3 protein: CASSLGVRETNTEAFF

D gene: TRBD1
V gene: TRBV5-6
J gene: TRBJ1-5
clone size: NA
CDR3 DNA: TGTGCCAGCAGCATAACCGGGACAGGGTTTAGCAATCAGCCCCAGCATTTT
CDR3 protein: CASSITGTGFSNQPQHF

D gene: NA
V gene: TRBV19
J gene: TRBJ2-7
clone size: NA
CDR3 DNA: TGTGCCAGTAGTGACAGCTACTACGAGCAGTACTTC
CDR3 protein: CASSDSYYEQYF

D gene: TRBD2
V gene: TRBV4-1
J gene: TRBJ2-1
clone size: NA
CDR3 DNA: TGCGCCAGCAGCTCTCCGACTAGCGGGAGCTCCTACAATGAGCAGTTCTTC
CDR3 protein: CASSSPTSGSSYNEQFF